Following are 19 T cell receptor beta chains from one sample sequenced in a study of tumor-infiltrating lymphocytes in primary liver carcinoma (dated by TCRdb to between 2016 and 2019). Blood RNA was extracted from unsorted whole blood with TRIzol reagent; germline DNA came from the DNeasy Blood & Tissue kit. TCRdb lists the instrument as Illumina HiSeq 2500. Starting from 450 to 500 ng total RNA, TCRbeta-specific cDNA was produced by reverse transcription with a constant-region primer and ProtoScript II reverse transcriptase. The TCRbeta libraries were prepared through three rounds of nested multiplex PCR following a slightly modified ARM-PCR procedure. Each of the first two PCR rounds ran for about 10 cycles and used multiplex TRBV1-TRBV30 forward primers together with a Cbeta reverse primer. TCRdb reprocessed the public reads (quality trimming at Q25 with fastp, clone calling with MiXCR) and kept in-frame beta chains. Entries that share a CDR3 protein sequence are merged under the most common genes and DNA. The sample table records about 310,000 distinct CDR3 sequences; 55% to 65% of these occur just once. Roughly 9% of the sample is in the top ten clones.

Sequencing was done on a sample of peripheral blood. The receptors were sampled from a man aged 35-49 years with primary liver carcinoma and hepatitis B virus infection.

To note about this clonotype: This may stem from a read error, because a much larger clone lies one nucleotide away. The chain combines TRBV24-1 with TRBJ2-2; D is unresolved. CDR1 and CDR2 (germline): KGHDR, SFDVKD. This CDR3 has 17 amino acids. In DNA, the CDR3 is TGTGTCACCAGTGATTTGGCGGTTGATGATGGGCCCGGGGAGCTGTTTTTT. Amino acids: CVTSDLAVDDGPGELFF.

As concerns this clonotype: Compared with germline, one end of the junction differs, possibly owing to a read error. J is TRBJ2-3 and V is TRBV11-1, with 12 bases aligning to TRBD2. Germline CDR1 is SGHAT and CDR2 is FQDESV (reference sequence). The CDR3 runs to 18 residues. CDR3 sequence reads: CDSSLGLAGGPSTDTQYF. For the CDR3, the DNA is TGTGACAGCAGCTTGGGTCTAGCGGGAGGGCCCAGCACAGACACGCAGTATTTT.

This clonotype has only one observation. One end of the junction is discordant with germline, which a read error may explain. V gene TRBV6-5 combines with J gene TRBJ2-1; 9 bases align to TRBD2. Germline V gene data show CDR1 as MNHEY and CDR2 as SVGAGI. This CDR3 has 17 residues. The CDR3 spells CAGSYSGTSWRGNEQFF. CDR3 coding DNA: TGTGCCGGCAGTTACTCTGGGACTAGCTGGAGAGGGAATGAGCAGTTCTTC.

This sequence joins TRBV28 and TRBJ1-5; perhaps TRBD1 as D (5 bases). The CDR3 sequence is 13 residues long. Trimming took 7 bases from V and 7 from J, leaving 14 bases between them. Germline loops: CDR1 MDHEN, CDR2 SYDVKM. The DNA for the CDR3 is TGTGCCAGCACCGCAGGGTTTTTGCAGCCCCAGCATTTT. Encoded protein: CASTAGFLQPQHF.

On this clonotype itself: A much larger clone sits a single nucleotide away, making a read error possible. The gene calls are TRBV4-3 and TRBJ1-4, with 7 bases lining up with TRBD1. Germline CDR1 LGHNA, CDR2 YSLEER. This CDR3 is built from 14 residues. CDR3 coding DNA: TGCTCCAGCAGCCAAGGGACAGTGAATGAAAAACTGTTTTTT. This gives the protein CSSSQGTVNEKLFF.

This clonotype showed up just a few times. The chain joins TRBV29-1 to TRBJ2-1, with D perhaps TRBD2 (6 bases). Germline CDR1 is SQVTM and CDR2 is ANQGSEA. Between the trimmed V and J ends, which lost 0 bases and 8 bases, there was a span of 11 bases. This CDR3 has 13 residues. The CDR3 sequence: CSVEERRGDEQFF. As DNA, the CDR3 is TGCAGCGTTGAAGAACGGCGGGGTGATGAGCAGTTCTTC.

As concerns this clonotype: The junction differs from germline at one of its ends, possibly a read error. CDR3 coding DNA: TGTCCCAGCAGCTCTCAGGGACAGGGGAGGAGCTACACCTTC. The encoded protein is CPSSSQGQGRSYTF. The chain combines TRBV5-4 with TRBJ1-2, with 10 nucleotides matching TRBD1. The CDR3 has 14 amino acids. The germline V gene encodes CDR1 SGHNT and CDR2 YYREEE (reference sequence). Looking up the rest from reference TRBV5-4 and TRBJ1-2 gives the full variable domain: ETGVTQSPTHLIKTRGQQVTLRCSSQSGHNTVSWYQQALGQGPQFIFQYYREEENGRGNFPPRFSGLQFPNYSSELNVNALELDDSALYLCPSSSQGQGRSYTFGSGTRLTVV.

The genes are TRBV7-2 and TRBJ2-1; no definite D call. The CDR3 length is 13 residues. Germline values: CDR1 SGHTA, CDR2 FQGNSA. Trimming pared 2 bases from V and 8 bases from J, leaving 10 bases between. This chain's CDR3 is CASSLQKVHEQFF. DNA of the CDR3: TGTGCCAGCAGCTTACAGAAGGTACATGAGCAGTTCTTC.

About this clonotype: It is likely a read error, because the conserved phenylalanine at the end of the CDR3 is missing. The gene calls are TRBV10-3 and TRBJ1-1; 7 bases line up with TRBD1. The CDR3 has 14 residues. CDR1 and CDR2 from the germline V gene are ENHRY and SYGVKD. CDR3 region: CTIRSQGGLTEAFY. The CDR3 DNA is TGTACCATCAGGTCGCAGGGGGGGCTCACTGAAGCTTTCTAT.

A word on this clonotype: A much larger clone is a single base away; this may be a read error. The DNA of the CDR3 is TGTGCCAGCAACACGACAGCAGAAGCTTTCTTT. Translated, it gives CASNTTAEAFF. The genes are TRBV5-5 and TRBJ1-1, with D maybe TRBD1 (5 bases). V lost 6 bases, J lost 8 bases, and 11 bases lay in between. This CDR3 has 11 residues. CDR1 and CDR2 from the germline V gene are SGHKS and YYEKEE (reference sequence).

This clonotype appeared a few times. The chain recombines TRBV30 with TRBJ2-2; TRBD1 aligns across 8 bases. Germline V lookup: CDR1 GTSNPN, CDR2 SVGIG (reference sequence). The V segment lost 4 bases and the J segment 7 bases; nucleotides outside the gene matches: 11. CDR3 length: 15 residues. The CDR3 DNA reads TGTGCCTGGAATGGGGCAGGGGGCTTTGTCGGGGAGCTGTTTTTT. This encodes CAWNGAGGFVGELFF.

As concerns this clonotype: Possible read error: a much larger clone is one base away. V gene TRBV5-4 combines with J gene TRBJ2-1; tentative D call: TRBD2 (6 bases). Germline CDR1 is SGHNT and CDR2 is YYREEE (reference sequence). This CDR3 has 16 residues. V shed 4 bases and J shed 7 bases, with 21 bases lying between them. The CDR3 region has the DNA TGTGCCAGCAGCCCTATATCGGGAGACCCGGGGAATGAGCAGTTCTTC. Amino acid sequence: CASSPISGDPGNEQFF.

This clonotype was seen only a few times. The CDR3 end shows no conserved phenylalanine or tryptophan, and so a read error is likely. The gene calls are TRBV11-1 and TRBJ2-5; D remains unclear. CDR3 size: 13 residues. The germline V gene has CDR1 SGHAT and CDR2 FQDESV (reference sequence). The CDR3 DNA reads as TGTGCTAGCAGCTTGGGGTCCCAAGAGACCCAGTACCTC. Its translation is CASSLGSQETQYL.

With respect to this clonotype: Since a much larger clone is just one base distant, this may be a read error. CDR3 in amino acids: CASSLERGRCTDTQYF. The CDR3 nucleotides are TGTGCCAGCAGCTTGGAGCGGGGCCGGTGCACAGATACGCAGTATTTT. The rearrangement joins TRBV5-4 to TRBJ2-3; 7 nucleotides agree with TRBD2. From germline, CDR1 is SGHNT and CDR2 YYREEE (reference sequence). The CDR3 is 16 amino acids. Unmatched junction bases numbered 5, after V lost 0 bases and J lost 1 base.

A single count supports this clonotype. Its ends do not fully match the called genes, so a read error is possible. V and J are TRBV6-6 and TRBJ2-3, with D tentatively TRBD1 (5 bases). Germline CDR1 MNHNY, CDR2 SVGAGI (reference sequence). The CDR3 is made up of 11 amino acids. This chain's CDR3 is CTSRVTDRQYF. Written as DNA, the CDR3 is TGTACCAGCAGAGTGACAGATAGGCAGTATTTT.

Regarding this clonotype: This may come from a read error, since a much larger clone is one base off. V is TRBV5-5 and J is TRBJ2-1; D possibly corresponds to TRBD2 (7 bases). V shed 7 bases and J shed 8 bases, with 22 bases lying between them. Germline V gives CDR1 SGHKS, CDR2 YYEKEE (reference sequence). The CDR3 has 15 amino acids. The CDR3 DNA reads as TGTGCCAGCGCCACCCCGGGACGGGGGGCCGATGAGCAGTTCTTC. As protein: CASATPGRGADEQFF.

In the case of this clonotype: The junction departs from the called germline gene at one end, perhaps through a read error. V usage is TRBV6-2 or TRBV6-3 and J usage is TRBJ2-1; a possible D gene is TRBD1 (6 bases). The CDR3 sequence is 13 residues long. Germline lookup yields CDR1 MNHEY and CDR2 SVGEGT. The CDR3 reads CANSLGQYSEQFF. In nucleotides, the CDR3 is TGTGCCAACAGTTTGGGACAATACAGTGAGCAGTTCTTC.

The chain has TRBV29-1 and TRBJ1-4; D ambiguous. CDR3 length: 13 amino acids. Germline CDR1 SQVTM, CDR2 ANQGSEA. The germline V and J ends were trimmed by 4 bases and 8 bases, with 14 bases remaining between them. CDR3: CSVASGVWEKLFF. The CDR3 DNA reads as TGCAGCGTTGCCTCAGGAGTTTGGGAAAAACTGTTTTTT.

With regard to this clonotype: A much larger clonotype is one base distant, so this may be a read error. The chain has TRBV12-3 or TRBV12-4 and TRBJ1-1; 7 bases fit TRBD1. The CDR3 spans 13 residues. The CDR3 region is CASSRTGSTEALF. CDR3 coding DNA: TGTGCCAGCAGTAGGACAGGCTCGACTGAAGCTCTCTTT.